This note documents a single TCR beta chain sequence. Through a sample-barcoded 5' primer and a J-beta primer mix, a second PCR was run for roughly 6 to 12 cycles. MiXCR, applied by TCRdb to the 5' RACE reads, yields one record per CDR3 protein. The table includes hundreds of thousands of distinct CDR3 sequences, approximately 25% detected once. The CDR3 runs 12 residues. Germline V gene data show CDR1 as SQVTM and CDR2 as ANQGSEA. The record originates from a study of blood T cells in healthy people across ages. Separately, the same data were catalogued under a study of T cells of mothers and their children. That paper states: In each mother, TCR beta CDR3 reads exceeded 9 million; in each child, they numbered some 3 million. Microchimeric T cell clones that persisted were not detected.

The gene calls are TRBV29-1 and TRBJ2-5; TRBD2 matches at 8 bases. TRBJ2-1 matches the DNA end more closely, so the J call is doubtful. The TCR sequence derives from a boy younger than 18 in good health. The material sequenced was blood. The CDR3 protein is CSVESRLAEQFF. The CDR3 nucleotides are TGCAGCGTTGAGTCGAGACTAGCGGAGCAGTTCTTC.